Listed below are T cell receptor beta chains from one sample, sequenced in a study of blood T cell repertoires in COVID-19. The repertoire was sequenced with immunoSEQ multiplex PCR; TCRdb's copy has only in-frame clones and lacks some. Of around 160,000 clones in the sample, around nine tenths are singletons; the top ten hold about a tenth. Sequenced material: peripheral blood. These receptors all come from a woman in her 70s with COVID-19, enrolled during active disease. CDR3s include the opening cysteine and the closing phenylalanine or tryptophan. The D gene is left open where the match is weak. Clone size appears in some rows only: once, few, many, or a class for an expanded clone.

v_call: TRBV19; clone_size: NA; j_call: TRBJ1-4; d_call: NA; cdr3_nt: TGTGCCAGTAGTATTGGGAGGGGTGAAAAACTGTTTTTT; cdr3_aa: CASSIGRGEKLFF
v_call: TRBV30; clone_size: NA; j_call: TRBJ1-1; d_call: NA; cdr3_nt: TGTGCCTGGAGTCTCGACAGTAACACTGAAGCTTTCTTT; cdr3_aa: CAWSLDSNTEAFF
v_call: TRBV19; clone_size: NA; j_call: TRBJ1-2; d_call: TRBD1; cdr3_nt: TGTGCCAGCAGAATTACCCTCCGGCCCGGGACAGCCTATGGCTACACCTTC; cdr3_aa: CASRITLRPGTAYGYTF
v_call: TRBV5-1; clone_size: NA; j_call: TRBJ2-1; d_call: NA; cdr3_nt: TGCGCCAGCAGCTTGGATGATTTTGGAGGCTACAATGAGCAGTTCTTC; cdr3_aa: CASSLDDFGGYNEQFF
v_call: TRBV28; clone_size: NA; j_call: TRBJ1-2; d_call: NA; cdr3_nt: TGTGCCACCCGGGGGGGATCAGACGGCTATGGCTACACCTTC; cdr3_aa: CATRGGSDGYGYTF
v_call: TRBV12-3/TRBV12-4; clone_size: NA; j_call: TRBJ2-1; d_call: NA; cdr3_nt: TGTGCCAGCGGCAGACTAGAGGGGAATGAGCAGTTCTTC; cdr3_aa: CASGRLEGNEQFF
v_call: TRBV12-1; clone_size: NA; j_call: TRBJ1-4; d_call: NA; cdr3_nt: TGTGCCAGCAGCCCCAAGTCAGAGGGTGAGGAAAAACTGTTTTTT; cdr3_aa: CASSPKSEGEEKLFF
v_call: TRBV7-2; clone_size: NA; j_call: TRBJ1-2; d_call: TRBD1; cdr3_nt: TGTGCCAGCAGCAACCAGGACAGGCGTTTCGGATTTAACTATGGCTACACCTTC; cdr3_aa: CASSNQDRRFGFNYGYTF
v_call: TRBV11-2; clone_size: once; j_call: TRBJ1-1; d_call: TRBD1; cdr3_nt: TGTGCGACCAGTCGAGGGGGCGCTGGGAGGACTGAAGCTTTCTTT; cdr3_aa: CATSRGGAGRTEAFF
v_call: TRBV2; clone_size: NA; j_call: TRBJ2-1; d_call: NA; cdr3_nt: TGTGCCAGCAGTGAAGGACAAAGCTCCTACAATGAGCAGTTCTTC; cdr3_aa: CASSEGQSSYNEQFF
v_call: TRBV7-9; clone_size: NA; j_call: TRBJ2-1; d_call: TRBD2; cdr3_nt: TGTGCCAGCAGTTTAGCTACTAGCGGGGGCTCCAATGAGCAGTTCTTC; cdr3_aa: CASSLATSGGSNEQFF
v_call: TRBV4-2; clone_size: once; j_call: TRBJ1-1; d_call: TRBD1; cdr3_nt: TGTGCCAGCAGCCCCGCTACAGGGGCGGAGACTGAAGCTTTCTTT; cdr3_aa: CASSPATGAETEAFF
v_call: TRBV18; clone_size: NA; j_call: TRBJ2-2; d_call: TRBD1; cdr3_nt: TGTGCCAGCTCACCCCTCAGGGGGCCCGGGGAGCTGTTTTTT; cdr3_aa: CASSPLRGPGELFF
v_call: TRBV5-1; clone_size: NA; j_call: TRBJ1-4; d_call: TRBD1; cdr3_nt: TGCGCCAGCAGCTTGGCCGGGGACAGCGAAAAACTGTTTTTT; cdr3_aa: CASSLAGDSEKLFF
v_call: TRBV5-5; clone_size: few; j_call: TRBJ1-2; d_call: NA; cdr3_nt: TGTGCCAGCAGCTTGGGGGAGGAACTCTATGGCTACACCTTC; cdr3_aa: CASSLGEELYGYTF
v_call: TRBV30; clone_size: NA; j_call: TRBJ1-5; d_call: NA; cdr3_nt: TGTGCCTGGAGTGACAGGGGCAATCAGCCCCAGCATTTT; cdr3_aa: CAWSDRGNQPQHF
v_call: TRBV30; clone_size: NA; j_call: TRBJ1-1; d_call: TRBD1; cdr3_nt: TGTGCCTGGAGTGTACGCAGGGGGCAAGTCATAGACACTGAAGCTTTCTTT; cdr3_aa: CAWSVRRGQVIDTEAFF
v_call: TRBV4-1; clone_size: NA; j_call: TRBJ1-2; d_call: TRBD1; cdr3_nt: TGCGCCAGCAGCCAAGATCCAGGGGGCTACTATGGCTACACCTTC; cdr3_aa: CASSQDPGGYYGYTF
v_call: TRBV5-6; clone_size: NA; j_call: TRBJ2-2; d_call: TRBD2; cdr3_nt: TGTGCCAGCAGAGCACGGGGGGCCGGGGAGCTGTTTTTT; cdr3_aa: CASRARGAGELFF
v_call: TRBV14; clone_size: NA; j_call: TRBJ2-3; d_call: NA; cdr3_nt: TGTGCCAGCAGCCCGGGTAGCACAGATACGCAGTATTTT; cdr3_aa: CASSPGSTDTQYF
v_call: TRBV19; clone_size: few; j_call: TRBJ1-5; d_call: NA; cdr3_nt: TGTGCCAGTAGTATAGAAATAAATCAGCCCCAGCATTTT; cdr3_aa: CASSIEINQPQHF
v_call: TRBV3-1/TRBV3-2; clone_size: NA; j_call: TRBJ1-2; d_call: NA; cdr3_nt: TGTGCCAGCAGCCAAGCCCTATATGGCTACACCTTC; cdr3_aa: CASSQALYGYTF
v_call: TRBV5-1; clone_size: NA; j_call: TRBJ2-7; d_call: TRBD1; cdr3_nt: TGCGCCAGCAGCTTGGGGACAGGGATTTCCTACGAGCAGTACTTC; cdr3_aa: CASSLGTGISYEQYF
v_call: TRBV5-4; clone_size: NA; j_call: TRBJ2-5; d_call: TRBD2; cdr3_nt: TGTGCCAGCAGCTTGGGTTTTAGAAGCGGGGGGGCCCGGGAGACCCAGTACTTC; cdr3_aa: CASSLGFRSGGARETQYF
v_call: TRBV4-1; clone_size: NA; j_call: TRBJ1-2; d_call: NA; cdr3_nt: TGCGCCAGCAGCCAAGCCCCCTATAATGGTTATGGCTACACCTTC; cdr3_aa: CASSQAPYNGYGYTF